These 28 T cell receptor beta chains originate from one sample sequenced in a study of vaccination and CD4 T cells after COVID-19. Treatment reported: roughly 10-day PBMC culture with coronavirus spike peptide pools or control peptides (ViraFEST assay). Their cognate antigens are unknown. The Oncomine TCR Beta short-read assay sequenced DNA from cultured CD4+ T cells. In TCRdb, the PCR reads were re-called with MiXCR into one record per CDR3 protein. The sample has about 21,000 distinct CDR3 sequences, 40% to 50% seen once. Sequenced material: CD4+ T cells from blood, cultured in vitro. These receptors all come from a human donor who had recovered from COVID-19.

The CDR3 reads CASSFGTGGNTIYF. The CDR3 DNA reads TGTGCCAGCAGCTTCGGGACAGGGGGAAACACCATATATTTT. The rearrangement uses TRBV7-9 and TRBJ1-3, with 9 bases lining up with TRBD1. Germline V gives CDR1 SEHNR, CDR2 FQNEAQ (reference sequence). The V and J ends lost 3 bases and 4 bases, in that order; junction bases with no gene match: 1. The CDR3 runs 14 residues.

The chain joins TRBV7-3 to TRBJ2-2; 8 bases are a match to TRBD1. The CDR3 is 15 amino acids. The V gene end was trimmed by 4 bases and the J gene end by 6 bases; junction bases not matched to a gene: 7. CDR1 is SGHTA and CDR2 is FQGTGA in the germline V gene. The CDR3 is CASSSSGQGSGELFF. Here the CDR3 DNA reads TGTGCCAGCAGCTCCAGCGGACAGGGTTCCGGGGAGCTGTTTTTT. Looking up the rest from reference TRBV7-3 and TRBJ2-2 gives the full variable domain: GAGVSQTPSNKVTEKGKYVELRCDPISGHTALYWYRQSLGQGPEFLIYFQGTGAADDSGLPNDRFFAVRPEGSVSTLKIQRTERGDSAVYLCASSSSGQGSGELFFGEGSRLTVL.

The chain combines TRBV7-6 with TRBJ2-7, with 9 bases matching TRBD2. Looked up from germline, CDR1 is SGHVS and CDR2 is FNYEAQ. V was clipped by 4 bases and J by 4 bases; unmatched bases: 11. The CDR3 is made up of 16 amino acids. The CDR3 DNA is TGTGCCAGCAGCTCCCGCCTTAGCGGGAGAGGATACGAGCAGTACTTC. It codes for CASSSRLSGRGYEQYF.

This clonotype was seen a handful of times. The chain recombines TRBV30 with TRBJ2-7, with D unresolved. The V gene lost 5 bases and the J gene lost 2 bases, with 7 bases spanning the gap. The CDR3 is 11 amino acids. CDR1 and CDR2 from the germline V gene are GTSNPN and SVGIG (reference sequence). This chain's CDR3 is CAWGTAYEQYF. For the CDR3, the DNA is TGTGCCTGGGGCACAGCCTACGAGCAGTACTTC.

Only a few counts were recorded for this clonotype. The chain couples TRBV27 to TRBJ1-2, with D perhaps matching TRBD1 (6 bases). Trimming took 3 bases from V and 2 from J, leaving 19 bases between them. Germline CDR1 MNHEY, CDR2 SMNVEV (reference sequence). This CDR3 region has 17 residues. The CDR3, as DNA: TGTGCCAGCAGTTTGTTAGGGGACCAGGGGAACAACTATGGCTACACCTTC. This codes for CASSLLGDQGNNYGYTF.

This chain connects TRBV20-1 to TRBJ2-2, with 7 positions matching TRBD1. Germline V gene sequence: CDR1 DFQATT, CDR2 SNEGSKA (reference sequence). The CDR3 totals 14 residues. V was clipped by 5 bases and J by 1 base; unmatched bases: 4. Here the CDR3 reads CSALTGLNTGELFF. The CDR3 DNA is TGCAGTGCTCTGACAGGGTTGAACACCGGGGAGCTGTTTTTT.

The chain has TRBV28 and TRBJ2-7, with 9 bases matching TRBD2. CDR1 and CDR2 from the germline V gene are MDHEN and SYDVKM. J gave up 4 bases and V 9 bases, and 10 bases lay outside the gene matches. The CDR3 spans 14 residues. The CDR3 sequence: CASKKVAGVYEQYF. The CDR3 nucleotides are TGTGCCAGTAAGAAGGTAGCGGGAGTTTACGAGCAGTACTTC.

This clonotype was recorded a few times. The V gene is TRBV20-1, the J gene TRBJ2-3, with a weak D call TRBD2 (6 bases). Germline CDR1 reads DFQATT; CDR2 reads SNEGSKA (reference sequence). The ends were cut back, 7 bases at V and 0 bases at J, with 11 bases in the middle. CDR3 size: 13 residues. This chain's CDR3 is CSVTSQSTDTQYF. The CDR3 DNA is TGCAGTGTAACTAGCCAAAGCACAGATACGCAGTATTTT.

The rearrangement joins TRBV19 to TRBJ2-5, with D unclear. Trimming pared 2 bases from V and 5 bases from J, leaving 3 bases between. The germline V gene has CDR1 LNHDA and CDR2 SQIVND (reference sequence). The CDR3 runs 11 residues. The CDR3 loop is CASSIKETQYF. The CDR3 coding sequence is TGTGCCAGTAGTATAAAGGAGACCCAGTACTTC.

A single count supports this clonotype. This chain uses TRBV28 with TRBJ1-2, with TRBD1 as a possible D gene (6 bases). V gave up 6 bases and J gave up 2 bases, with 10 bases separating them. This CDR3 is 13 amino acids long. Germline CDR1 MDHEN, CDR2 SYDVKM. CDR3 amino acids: CASRRGTNYGYTF. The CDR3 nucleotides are TGTGCCAGCAGACGAGGGACAAACTATGGCTACACCTTC.

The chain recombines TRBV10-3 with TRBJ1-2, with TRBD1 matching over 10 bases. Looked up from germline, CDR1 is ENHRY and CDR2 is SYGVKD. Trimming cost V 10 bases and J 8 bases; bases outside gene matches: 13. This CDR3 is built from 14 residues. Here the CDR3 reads CATRGGQGDVGYTF. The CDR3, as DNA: TGTGCCACCCGGGGAGGACAGGGGGACGTCGGCTACACCTTC.

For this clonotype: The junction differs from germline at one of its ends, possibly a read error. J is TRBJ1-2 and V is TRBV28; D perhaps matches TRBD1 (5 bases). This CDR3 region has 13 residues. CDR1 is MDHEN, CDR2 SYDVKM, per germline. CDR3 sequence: CVSTRLAGYGYTF. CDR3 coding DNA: TGTGTCAGCACTCGATTGGCAGGGTATGGCTACACCTTC.

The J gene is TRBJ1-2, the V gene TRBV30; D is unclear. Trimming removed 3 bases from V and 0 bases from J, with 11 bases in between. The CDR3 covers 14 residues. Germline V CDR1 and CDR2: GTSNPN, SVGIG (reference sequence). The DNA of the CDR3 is TGTGCCTGGAGCCGGGCGACTACTAACTATGGCTACACCTTC. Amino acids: CAWSRATTNYGYTF.

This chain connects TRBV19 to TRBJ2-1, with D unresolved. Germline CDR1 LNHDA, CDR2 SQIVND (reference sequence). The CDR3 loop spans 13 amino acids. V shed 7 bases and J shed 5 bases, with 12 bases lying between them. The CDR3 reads CASTPNRNNEQFF. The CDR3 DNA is TGTGCCAGTACTCCTAATAGAAACAATGAGCAGTTCTTC.

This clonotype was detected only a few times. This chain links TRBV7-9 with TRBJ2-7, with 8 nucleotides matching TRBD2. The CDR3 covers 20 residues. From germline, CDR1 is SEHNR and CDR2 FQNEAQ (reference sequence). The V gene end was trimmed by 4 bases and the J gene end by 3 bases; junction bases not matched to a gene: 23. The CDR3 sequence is CASSSDGGGTIITRYYEQYF. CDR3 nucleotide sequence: TGTGCCAGCAGCTCCGACGGCGGGGGGACGATCATAACTAGATACTACGAGCAGTACTTC. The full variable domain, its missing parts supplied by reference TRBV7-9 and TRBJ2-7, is DTGVSQNPRHKITKRGQNVTFRCDPISEHNRLYWYRQTLGQGPEFLTYFQNEAQLEKSRLLSDRFSAERPKGSFSTLEIQRTEQGDSAMYLCASSSDGGGTIITRYYEQYFGPGTRLTVT.

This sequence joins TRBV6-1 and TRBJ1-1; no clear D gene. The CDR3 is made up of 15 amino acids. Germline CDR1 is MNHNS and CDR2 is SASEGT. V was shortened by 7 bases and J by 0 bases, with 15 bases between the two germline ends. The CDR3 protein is CASTRGRAMNTEAFF. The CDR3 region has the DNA TGTGCCAGCACCCGAGGCCGGGCTATGAACACTGAAGCTTTCTTT.

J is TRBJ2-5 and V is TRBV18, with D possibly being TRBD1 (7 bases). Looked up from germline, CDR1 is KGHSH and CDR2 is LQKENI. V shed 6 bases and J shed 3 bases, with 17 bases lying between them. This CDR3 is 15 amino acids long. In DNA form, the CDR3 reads TGTGCCAGCTCGCCCTCAGGGGGGCTAAAAGAGACCCAGTACTTC. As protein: CASSPSGGLKETQYF.

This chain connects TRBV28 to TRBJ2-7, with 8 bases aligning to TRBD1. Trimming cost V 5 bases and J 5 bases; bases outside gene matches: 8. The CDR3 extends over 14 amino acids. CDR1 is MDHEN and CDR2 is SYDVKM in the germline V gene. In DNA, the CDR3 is TGTGCCAGCAGTCCAGGGGGCGCCGCCCACGAGCAGTACTTC. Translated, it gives CASSPGGAAHEQYF.

CDR3 residues: CSASRGAGGNDEKLFF. CDR3 nucleotide sequence: TGCAGTGCCAGTCGGGGGGCAGGGGGAAACGATGAAAAACTGTTTTTT. This rearrangement joins TRBV20-1 to TRBJ1-4; 7 bases align to TRBD1. Trimming cost V 6 bases and J 6 bases; bases outside gene matches: 16. The length of the CDR3 is 16 residues. The germline V gene encodes CDR1 DFQATT and CDR2 SNEGSKA (reference sequence).

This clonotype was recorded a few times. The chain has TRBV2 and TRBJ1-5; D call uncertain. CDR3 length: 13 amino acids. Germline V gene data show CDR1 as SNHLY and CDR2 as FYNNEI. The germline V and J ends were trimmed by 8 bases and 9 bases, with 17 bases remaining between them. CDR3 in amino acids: CASQGMSLRPQHF. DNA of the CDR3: TGTGCCAGCCAAGGGATGTCACTAAGGCCCCAGCATTTT.

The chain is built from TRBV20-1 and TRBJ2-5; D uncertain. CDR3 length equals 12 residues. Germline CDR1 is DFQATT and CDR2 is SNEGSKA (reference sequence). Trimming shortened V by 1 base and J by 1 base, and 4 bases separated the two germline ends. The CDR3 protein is CSARVPQETQYF. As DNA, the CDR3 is TGCAGTGCTAGAGTCCCCCAAGAGACCCAGTACTTC.

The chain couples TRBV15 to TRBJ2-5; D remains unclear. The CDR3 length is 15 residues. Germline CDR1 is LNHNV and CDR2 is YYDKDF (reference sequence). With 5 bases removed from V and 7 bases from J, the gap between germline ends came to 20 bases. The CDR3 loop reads CATSRMYGARGTQYF. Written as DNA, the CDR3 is TGTGCCACCAGCCGTATGTACGGCGCCCGAGGGACCCAGTACTTC.

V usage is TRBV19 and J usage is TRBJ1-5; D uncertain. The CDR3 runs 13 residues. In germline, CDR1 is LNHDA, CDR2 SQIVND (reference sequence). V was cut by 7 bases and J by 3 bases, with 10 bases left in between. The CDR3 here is CASIGVNNQPQHF. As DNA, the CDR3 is TGTGCCAGTATTGGGGTTAACAATCAGCCCCAGCATTTT.

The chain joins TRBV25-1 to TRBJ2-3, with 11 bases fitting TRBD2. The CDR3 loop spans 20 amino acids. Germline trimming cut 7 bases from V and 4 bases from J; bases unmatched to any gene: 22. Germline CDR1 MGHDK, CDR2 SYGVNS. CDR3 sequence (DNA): TGTGCCAGCACCAAAGGACAATTGGGGTTAGCGGGAGGGCCATCAGATACGCAGTATTTT. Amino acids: CASTKGQLGLAGGPSDTQYF.

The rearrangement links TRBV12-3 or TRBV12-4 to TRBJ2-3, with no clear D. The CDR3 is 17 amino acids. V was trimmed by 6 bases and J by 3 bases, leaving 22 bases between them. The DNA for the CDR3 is TGTGCCAGCAGGCTTAGTTGGTATAGGGTACCGACAGATACGCAGTATTTT. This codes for CASRLSWYRVPTDTQYF.

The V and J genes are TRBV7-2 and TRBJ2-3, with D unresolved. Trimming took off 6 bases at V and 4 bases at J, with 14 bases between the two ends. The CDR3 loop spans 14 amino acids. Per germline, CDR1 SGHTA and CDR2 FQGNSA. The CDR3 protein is CASRPLLVSDTQYF. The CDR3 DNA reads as TGTGCCAGCAGACCCCTCCTGGTTTCAGATACGCAGTATTTT.

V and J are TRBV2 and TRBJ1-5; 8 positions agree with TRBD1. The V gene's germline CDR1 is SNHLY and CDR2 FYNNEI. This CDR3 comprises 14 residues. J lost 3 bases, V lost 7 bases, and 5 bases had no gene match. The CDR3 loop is CASTAGGYNQPQHF. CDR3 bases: TGTGCCAGCACCGCAGGGGGCTACAATCAGCCCCAGCATTTT.

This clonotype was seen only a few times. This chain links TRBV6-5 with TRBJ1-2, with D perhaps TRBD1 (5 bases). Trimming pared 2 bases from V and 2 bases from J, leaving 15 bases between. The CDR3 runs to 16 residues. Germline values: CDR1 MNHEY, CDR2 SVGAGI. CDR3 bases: TGTGCCAGCAGTTACCGCGACAGACAAATAAACTATGGCTACACCTTC. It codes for CASSYRDRQINYGYTF.